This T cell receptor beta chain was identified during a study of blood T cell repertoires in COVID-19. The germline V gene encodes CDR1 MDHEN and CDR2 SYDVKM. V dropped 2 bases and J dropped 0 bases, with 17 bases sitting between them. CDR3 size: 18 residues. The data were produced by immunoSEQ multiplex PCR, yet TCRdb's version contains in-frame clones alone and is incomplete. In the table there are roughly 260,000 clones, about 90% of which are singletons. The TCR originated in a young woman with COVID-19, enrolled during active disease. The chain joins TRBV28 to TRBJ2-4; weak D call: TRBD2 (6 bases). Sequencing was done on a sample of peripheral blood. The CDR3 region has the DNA TGTGCCAGCAGTTTAGGGTCCTCAGGGAGGCTAGCCAAAAACATTCAGTACTTC. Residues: CASSLGSSGRLAKNIQYF.